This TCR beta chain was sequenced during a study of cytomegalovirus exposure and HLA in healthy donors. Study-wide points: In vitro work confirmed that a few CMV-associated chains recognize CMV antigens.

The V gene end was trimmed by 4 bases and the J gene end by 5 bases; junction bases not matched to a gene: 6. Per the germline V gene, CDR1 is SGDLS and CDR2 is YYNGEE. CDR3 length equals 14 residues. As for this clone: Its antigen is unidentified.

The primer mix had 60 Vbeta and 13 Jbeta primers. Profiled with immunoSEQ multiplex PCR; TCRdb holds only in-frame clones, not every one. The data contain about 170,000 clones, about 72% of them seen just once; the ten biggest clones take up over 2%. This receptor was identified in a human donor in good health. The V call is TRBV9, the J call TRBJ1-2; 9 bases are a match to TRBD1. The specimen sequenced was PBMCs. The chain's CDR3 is CASSTGQGEYGYTF. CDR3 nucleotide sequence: TGTGCCAGCAGCACGGGACAGGGCGAATATGGCTACACCTTC.